Below, 12 T cell receptor beta chains from the same sample are listed, as sequenced in a study of T cell repertoires in ileal Crohn's disease. Time point here: neoterminal ileum biopsy at postoperative endoscopy, about 6 months after surgery. The assay was immunoSEQ multiplex PCR, and TCRdb's table has in-frame clones only and misses some. The sample yields 15,000 or so clones, approximately 80% seen once. Sequencing input: ileal tissue. These receptor sequences come from an adult with Crohn's disease.

This chain joins TRBV5-4 and TRBJ2-3; D is unresolved. V lost 0 bases to trimming and J lost 2 bases, with 7 bases between them. This CDR3 has 14 amino acids. The germline gives CDR1 SGHNT, CDR2 YYREEE (reference sequence). CDR3 coding DNA: TGTGCCAGCAGCTTGGAGGGTAACACAGATACGCAGTATTTT. It codes for CASSLEGNTDTQYF.

This CDR3 reads CASRGQAHSGNTIYF. The DNA for the CDR3 is TGTGCCAGCAGGGGACAGGCGCACTCTGGAAACACCATATATTTT. The chain employs TRBV11-2 and TRBJ1-3; TRBD1 matches at 8 bases. Germline CDR1 and CDR2: SGHAT and FQNNGV. With 6 bases clipped from V and 0 bases from J, the junction kept 4 bases outside the gene matches. This CDR3 is 15 amino acids long.

The chain has TRBV6-6 and TRBJ1-1, with D uncertain. This CDR3 is built from 14 residues. V lost 2 bases, J lost 4 bases, and 11 bases lay in between. The germline V gene has CDR1 MNHNY and CDR2 SVGAGI (reference sequence). CDR3 in amino acids: CASSYPDRGTEAFF. CDR3 sequence (DNA): TGTGCCAGCAGTTACCCCGATCGGGGCACTGAAGCTTTCTTT.

The chain is built from TRBV11-2 and TRBJ2-7; tentative D call: TRBD2 (6 bases). Trimming cost V 2 bases and J 6 bases, with 14 bases left between them. Germline values: CDR1 SGHAT, CDR2 FQNNGV. The CDR3 sequence is 14 residues long. In DNA, the CDR3 is TGTGCCAGCAGCTTATTCAGGAGGGTTGGCGAGCAGTACTTC. Amino acids: CASSLFRRVGEQYF.

The chain uses TRBV7-2 and TRBJ2-7; TRBD1 is a possible D gene (7 bases). Trimming took 5 bases from V and 3 from J, leaving 14 bases between them. CDR1 and CDR2 from the germline V gene are SGHTA and FQGNSA. This CDR3 contains 14 residues. CDR3 sequence: CASSRGRTGYEQYF. CDR3 sequence (DNA): TGTGCCAGCAGCCGAGGGAGGACAGGCTACGAGCAGTACTTC.

The V gene is TRBV6-5, the J gene TRBJ2-7; D may be TRBD1 (6 bases). This CDR3 region has 12 residues. Germline CDR1 reads MNHEY; CDR2 reads SVGAGI. Trimming left V 5 bases short and J 6 bases short, with 11 bases between. The CDR3 is CASSTGFGEQYF. CDR3 nucleotide sequence: TGTGCCAGCAGTACAGGGTTCGGCGAGCAGTACTTC.

Concerning this clone: One end of the junction does not line up with germline, which may come from a read error. The V and J genes are TRBV5-1 and TRBJ2-1; 9 bases map to TRBD1. Germline-derived CDR1 and CDR2 are SGHRS and YFSETQ. The CDR3 has 15 amino acids. CDR3 protein: CAGRTGVLPDNEQFF. The CDR3 DNA reads TGCGCCGGCAGGACAGGGGTCTTACCTGACAATGAGCAGTTCTTC.

The V and J genes are TRBV2 and TRBJ2-1; 7 bases match TRBD2. The CDR3 has 14 amino acids. V shed 4 bases, J shed 9 bases, and the junction held 9 bases outside the gene matches. CDR1 is SNHLY and CDR2 is FYNNEI in the germline V gene. CDR3 bases: TGTGCCAGCAGTGGACTAGCCGACGGGGGTGAGCAGTTCTTC. Protein product: CASSGLADGGEQFF. Full variable domain (remainder filled in from reference TRBV2 and TRBJ2-1): EPEVTQTPSHQVTQMGQEVILRCVPISNHLYFYWYRQILGQKVEFLVSFYNNEISEKSEIFDDQFSVERPDGSNFTLKIRSTKLEDSAMYFCASSGLADGGEQFFGPGTRLTVL.

This chain uses TRBV18 with TRBJ2-5; 9 bases are shared with TRBD2. The CDR3 covers 16 residues. V was pared by 6 bases and J by 5 bases, with 13 bases of the junction left unmatched. Germline lookup yields CDR1 KGHSH and CDR2 LQKENI. CDR3 in amino acids: CASSYSGSLPSETQYF. The CDR3 DNA is TGTGCCAGCTCCTATAGCGGGAGCCTTCCCTCCGAGACCCAGTACTTC. The variable domain in full, completed from reference TRBV18 and TRBJ2-5, reads NAGVMQNPRHLVRRRGQEARLRCSPMKGHSHVYWYRQLPEEGLKFMVYLQKENIIDESGMPKERFSAEFPKEGPSILRIQQVVRGDSAAYFCASSYSGSLPSETQYFGPGTRLLVL.

This chain connects TRBV30 to TRBJ2-1; unclear D gene. CDR1 and CDR2 from the germline V gene are GTSNPN and SVGIG (reference sequence). Trimming left V 2 bases short and J 5 bases short, with 13 bases between. This CDR3 is built from 14 residues. The CDR3 spells CAWSTTQADNEQFF. In DNA, the CDR3 is TGTGCCTGGAGTACCACTCAAGCTGACAATGAGCAGTTCTTC.

The chain joins TRBV15 to TRBJ2-7; D possibly corresponds to TRBD2 (5 bases). CDR1 and CDR2 (germline): LNHNV, YYDKDF (reference sequence). This CDR3 has 13 residues. V lost 0 bases and J 5 bases, leaving 8 bases between the germline ends. This CDR3 reads CATSRDPGNEQYF. The CDR3 nucleotides are TGTGCCACCAGCAGAGATCCCGGGAACGAGCAGTACTTC.

The J gene is TRBJ2-2, the V gene TRBV19, with TRBD2 matching over 11 bases. Unmatched junction bases numbered 4, after V lost 6 bases and J lost 10 bases. Germline lookup yields CDR1 LNHDA and CDR2 SQIVND (reference sequence). CDR3 size: 13 residues. CDR3 sequence (DNA): TGTGCCAGTAGGAGACTAGCGGGAAAGGAGCTGTTTTTT. Translating gives CASRRLAGKELFF.